This entry lists 2 T cell receptor beta chains sequenced from one sample in a study of memory CD4+ T cells and cytomegalovirus serostatus. Single viable CD3+CD4+CD8-CD45RO+ cells were sorted as the memory CD4+ T cells. TCRdb's table, derived via immunoSEQ multiplex PCR, lists solely in-frame clones and lacks some. Of 40,000 to 55,000 clones listed, around four fifths are singletons. The sequencing input was memory CD4+ T cells from blood. The receptors originated from an adult in good health and CMV-seropositive.

The gene calls are TRBV4-3 and TRBJ1-1; D not certain. Looked up from germline, CDR1 is LGHNA and CDR2 is YSLEER. The CDR3 sequence is 13 residues long. The V gene lost 1 base and the J gene lost 5 bases, with 8 bases spanning the gap. The CDR3 region is CASSQAFLTEAFF. The DNA of the CDR3 is TGCGCCAGCAGCCAAGCCTTTTTGACTGAAGCTTTCTTT.

This clone was recorded once. This rearrangement joins TRBV6-5 to TRBJ1-5; tentatively, D is TRBD1 (5 bases). The CDR3 is 14 residues long. Germline-derived CDR1 and CDR2 are MNHEY and SVGAGI. V gave up 6 bases and J gave up 9 bases, with 18 bases separating them. The CDR3 spells CASSSRDGSRPQHF. As DNA, the CDR3 is TGTGCCAGCAGCTCTCGGGACGGCTCTCGGCCCCAGCATTTT.